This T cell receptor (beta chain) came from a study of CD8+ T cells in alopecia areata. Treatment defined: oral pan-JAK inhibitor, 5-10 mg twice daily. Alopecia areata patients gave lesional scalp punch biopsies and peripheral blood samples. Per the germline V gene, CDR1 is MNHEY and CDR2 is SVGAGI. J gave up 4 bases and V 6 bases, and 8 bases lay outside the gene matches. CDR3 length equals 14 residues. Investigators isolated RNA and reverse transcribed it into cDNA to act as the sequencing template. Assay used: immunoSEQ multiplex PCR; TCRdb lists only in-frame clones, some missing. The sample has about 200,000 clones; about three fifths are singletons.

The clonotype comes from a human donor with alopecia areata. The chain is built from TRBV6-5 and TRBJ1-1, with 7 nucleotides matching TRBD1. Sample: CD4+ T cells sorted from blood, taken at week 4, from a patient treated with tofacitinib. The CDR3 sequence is CASRRSAGGTEAFF. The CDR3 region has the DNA TGTGCCAGCAGGCGATCCGCAGGGGGCACTGAAGCTTTCTTT.